This T cell receptor beta chain stems from a study of cytomegalovirus exposure and HLA in healthy donors. Study background: Earlier, 150 million to 200 million T cells were analyzed, and 117 million unique TCR beta sequences were found among them.

Trimming took 2 bases from V and 7 from J, leaving 12 bases between them. Germline V lookup: CDR1 SNHLY, CDR2 FYNNEI. The CDR3 consists of 14 residues. Study-level findings and limits: TCR beta chains associated with HLA were, in a later analysis, more clonally expanded than equally common others.

PCR was performed using 60 Vbeta and 13 Jbeta primers. Measured with immunoSEQ multiplex PCR; TCRdb has only the in-frame clones, and not every one. Of 200,000 to 250,000 clones in the sample, around 85% were seen once. In regard to this clone: Its specificity is unknown.

This donor had no CMV serostatus on record. The clonotype was recovered from a human donor in good health. The chain couples TRBV2 to TRBJ2-1, with a tentative D call TRBD2 (6 bases). Sample: PBMCs. The CDR3 bases are TGTGCCAGCAGTGAACTTGCTAGCGTAAATGAGCAGTTCTTC. It translates to CASSELASVNEQFF.